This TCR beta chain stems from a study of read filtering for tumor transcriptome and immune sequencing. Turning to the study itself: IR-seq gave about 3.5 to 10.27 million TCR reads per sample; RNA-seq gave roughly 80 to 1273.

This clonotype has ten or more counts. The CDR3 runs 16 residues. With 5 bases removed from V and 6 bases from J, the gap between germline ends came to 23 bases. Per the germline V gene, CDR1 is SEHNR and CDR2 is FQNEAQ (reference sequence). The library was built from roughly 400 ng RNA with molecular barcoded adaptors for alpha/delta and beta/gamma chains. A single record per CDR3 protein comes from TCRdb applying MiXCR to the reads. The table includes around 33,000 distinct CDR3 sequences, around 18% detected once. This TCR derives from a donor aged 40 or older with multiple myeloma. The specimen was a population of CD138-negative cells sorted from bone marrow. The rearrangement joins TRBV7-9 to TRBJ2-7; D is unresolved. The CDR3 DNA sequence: TGTGCCAGCAGCGGAGCAAGCTCAGGCGCATCGCTCGAGCAGTACTTC. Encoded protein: CASSGASSGASLEQYF. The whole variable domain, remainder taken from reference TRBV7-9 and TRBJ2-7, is DTGVSQNPRHKITKRGQNVTFRCDPISEHNRLYWYRQTLGQGPEFLTYFQNEAQLEKSRLLSDRFSAERPKGSFSTLEIQRTEQGDSAMYLCASSGASSGASLEQYFGPGTRLTVT.